The 10 T cell receptor beta chains given below trace back to one sample, sequenced in a study of Graves' ophthalmopathy and Graves' hyperthyroidism. The study amplified TCR beta CDR3 regions using RNA transcripts. An initial RT-PCR round employing HTBI primers preceded a second-round multiplex PCR. TCRdb reprocessed the multiplex PCR reads with MiXCR, giving one entry per CDR3 protein. Of about 400,000 distinct CDR3 sequences in the sample, about 18% are singletons; the top ten hold about 1.6%. The sample taken for sequencing was peripheral blood. Every receptor here comes from a woman aged 18-35 years with Graves' ophthalmopathy.

This clonotype was detected ten times or more. The chain carries TRBV19 and TRBJ1-1, with a possible D match to TRBD1 (5 bases). V was clipped by 5 bases and J by 4 bases, with 17 bases between them. Germline V gene data show CDR1 as LNHDA and CDR2 as SQIVND (reference sequence). This CDR3 is built from 15 residues. This chain's CDR3 is CASSPRYRRSTEAFF. DNA of the CDR3: TGTGCCAGTAGTCCCCGCTACAGGCGATCCACTGAAGCTTTCTTT. Together with reference TRBV19 and TRBJ1-1, the CDR3 gives the full variable domain: DGGITQSPKYLFRKEGQNVTLSCEQNLNHDAMYWYRQDPGQGLRLIYYSQIVNDFQKGDIAEGYSVSREKKESFPLTVTSAQKNPTAFYLCASSPRYRRSTEAFFGQGTRLTVV.

This clonotype was seen repeatedly, ten times or more. The chain employs TRBV12-3 or TRBV12-4 and TRBJ1-2; 7 nucleotides align to TRBD1. V lost 6 bases, J lost 8 bases, and 6 bases stayed unmatched. The CDR3 length is 12 residues. In DNA, the CDR3 is TGTGCCAGCAGACACAGGGGAGAGGGCTACACCTTC. Translated, it gives CASRHRGEGYTF.

There are many counts of this clonotype. The chain joins TRBV28 to TRBJ2-7; 11 positions agree with TRBD1. Trimming took 7 bases from V and 4 from J; bases not matched to a gene: 3. CDR1 and CDR2 (germline): MDHEN, SYDVKM. The length of the CDR3 is 13 residues. CDR3 bases: TGTGCCAGCAACCGGGACAGGGGGTACGAGCAGTACTTC. Its protein product is CASNRDRGYEQYF.

There are many counts of this clonotype. This chain joins TRBV6-5 and TRBJ2-7, with D possibly TRBD1 on 5 matching bases. Germline lookup yields CDR1 MNHEY and CDR2 SVGAGI. The CDR3 covers 15 residues. Trimming removed 3 bases from V and 0 bases from J, with 12 bases in between. The CDR3 nucleotides are TGTGCCAGCAGTTATAGGGGTTCCGCCTCCTACGAGCAGTACTTC. Translated, it gives CASSYRGSASYEQYF.

The chain couples TRBV28 to TRBJ2-5; D call uncertain. V dropped 7 bases and J dropped 5 bases, with 14 bases sitting between them. Germline CDR1 MDHEN, CDR2 SYDVKM. The CDR3 has 13 amino acids. The CDR3 here is CASTDTFGETQYF. The CDR3 DNA follows: TGTGCCAGCACCGACACGTTTGGCGAGACCCAGTACTTC.

This clonotype was seen at least ten times. The genes are TRBV6-5 and TRBJ1-2; 9 bases map to TRBD1. The germline V gene encodes CDR1 MNHEY and CDR2 SVGAGI. V lost 1 base to trimming and J lost 3 bases; unmatched junction nucleotides: 6. The CDR3 spans 16 residues. The DNA of the CDR3 is TGTGCCAGCAGTTACTACGGGACAGGGCGCTACTATGGCTACACCTTC. Translated, it gives CASSYYGTGRYYGYTF.

Ten or more counts support this clonotype. The junction departs from germline at one end; a sequencing error may be responsible. The chain joins TRBV28 to TRBJ2-2; D could derive from TRBD1 or TRBD2 (5 bases each). CDR3 length: 13 residues. Germline values: CDR1 MDHEN, CDR2 SYDVKM. This CDR3 is CASTSSDTGELVF. In DNA form, the CDR3 reads TGTGCCAGCACTAGTTCGGACACCGGGGAGCTGGTTTTT.

This clonotype was seen many times. The V call is TRBV7-2, the J call TRBJ2-7, with D uncertain. The CDR3 is made up of 14 amino acids. Trimming removed 0 bases at V and 3 bases at J, with 9 bases between. CDR1 is SGHTA and CDR2 is FQGNSA in the germline V gene. The CDR3 loop reads CASSLALPNYEQYF. CDR3 in DNA: TGTGCCAGCAGCTTAGCGCTCCCAAACTACGAGCAGTACTTC.

Many counts were recorded for this clonotype. CDR3 amino acids: CSARAAGLPYEQYF. The CDR3 DNA is TGCAGTGCTAGAGCGGCAGGATTACCCTACGAGCAGTACTTC. J is TRBJ2-7 and V is TRBV20-1; D remains ambiguous. Germline assignment: CDR1 DFQATT and CDR2 SNEGSKA (reference sequence). The ends were cut back, 1 base at V and 2 bases at J, with 12 bases in the middle. This CDR3 comprises 14 residues.

The rearrangement uses TRBV7-2 and TRBJ2-2, with TRBD2 matching 7 bases. V lost 3 bases and J lost 6; bases outside the gene matches: 7. The CDR3 has 15 residues. Germline assignment: CDR1 SGHTA and CDR2 FQGNSA. For the CDR3, the DNA is TGTGCCAGCAGCTTGGACTTTGCGGGAGCCGGGGAGCTGTTTTTT. The encoded protein is CASSLDFAGAGELFF.